The 28 T cell receptor beta chains presented below share a single source sample, sequenced in a study of cytomegalovirus exposure and HLA in healthy donors. A multiplex PCR was run with 60 Vbeta primers and 13 Jbeta primers. Here immunoSEQ multiplex PCR was the method, and the copy in TCRdb shows in-frame clones only, minus some. Counted here are 150,000 to 200,000 clones, roughly four fifths occurring once; the ten biggest clones make up about 1.6%. Material for sequencing was PBMCs. The receptors originated from a man aged 45 to 65 in good health and CMV-seronegative.

With respect to this clone: Sequence at one end of the junction differs from germline and may be a read error. V usage is TRBV9 and J usage is TRBJ2-4; possibly TRBD1 for D (5 bases). Per the germline V gene, CDR1 is SGDLS and CDR2 is YYNGEE. The CDR3 is made up of 13 amino acids. The CDR3 sequence is CASSVVRPTGAAF. CDR3 nucleotides: TGTGCCAGCAGCGTAGTGCGCCCGACTGGGGCCGCCTTC.

The table lists this clone with a count of one. The V gene is TRBV28, the J gene TRBJ2-5; D remains unclear. The CDR3 runs 14 residues. The V gene's germline CDR1 is MDHEN and CDR2 SYDVKM. V gave up 3 bases and J gave up 5 bases, with 13 bases separating them. The CDR3 region has the DNA TGTGCCAGCAGTTTTTTGGGCCCCCGGGAGACCCAGTACTTC. As protein: CASSFLGPRETQYF.

V usage is TRBV19 and J usage is TRBJ1-2, with unresolved D. V shed 3 bases and J shed 7 bases, with 15 bases lying between them. Germline-derived CDR1 and CDR2 are LNHDA and SQIVND (reference sequence). There are 14 residues in the CDR3. CDR3 DNA sequence: TGTGCCAGTAGTATTGTCCCTGGGAGGGCTGGCTACACCTTC. Residues: CASSIVPGRAGYTF.

This clone was recorded once. The chain links TRBV4-2 to TRBJ2-3; 12 nucleotides line up with TRBD2. Germline CDR1 reads LGHNA; CDR2 reads YNFKEQ. V lost 1 base and J lost 0; bases outside the gene matches: 14. There are 21 residues in the CDR3. The CDR3 is CASSQVYLAGGTAGSTDTQYF. CDR3 coding DNA: TGTGCCAGCAGCCAAGTTTATCTAGCGGGGGGGACAGCGGGCAGCACAGATACGCAGTATTTT.

The chain couples TRBV7-2 to TRBJ2-3; 8 positions match TRBD2. The CDR3 is 16 amino acids. Germline trimming cut 2 bases from V and 3 bases from J; bases unmatched to any gene: 7. Per germline, CDR1 SGHTA and CDR2 FQGNSA. The CDR3 DNA follows: TGTGCCAGCAGCTTAAGGGGCGGGGGGCAAACAGATACGCAGTATTTT. It codes for CASSLRGGGQTDTQYF.

The J gene is TRBJ2-1, the V gene TRBV5-1, with TRBD1 matching over 9 bases. The CDR3 covers 16 residues. The germline gives CDR1 SGHRS, CDR2 YFSETQ. V lost 1 base and J lost 7; bases outside the gene matches: 9. The CDR3 region is CASSLYPGQGSNEQFF. For the CDR3, the DNA is TGCGCCAGCAGCTTGTATCCGGGACAGGGTAGTAATGAGCAGTTCTTC.

The chain carries TRBV2 and TRBJ2-3; 9 bases align to TRBD2. The CDR3 is 16 amino acids. V lost 4 bases and J lost 0; bases outside the gene matches: 5. Germline V lookup: CDR1 SNHLY, CDR2 FYNNEI. The CDR3 region has the DNA TGTGCCAGCAGTGTAAGACTAGCGGCCAGCACAGATACGCAGTATTTT. Protein sequence: CASSVRLAASTDTQYF. Using reference TRBV2 and TRBJ2-3 for the parts outside the CDR3, the full variable domain is EPEVTQTPSHQVTQMGQEVILRCVPISNHLYFYWYRQILGQKVEFLVSFYNNEISEKSEIFDDQFSVERPDGSNFTLKIRSTKLEDSAMYFCASSVRLAASTDTQYFGPGTRLTVL.

J is TRBJ1-1 and V is TRBV7-9; D is possibly TRBD1 (5 bases). V lost 6 bases, J lost 8 bases, and 10 bases lay in between. The germline gives CDR1 SEHNR, CDR2 FQNEAQ (reference sequence). This CDR3 is built from 11 residues. The CDR3 DNA follows: TGTGCCAGCAGGGGGGGGGAAGAAGCTTTCTTT. It specifies CASRGGEEAFF.

The chain employs TRBV6-5 and TRBJ2-7, with D perhaps matching TRBD2 (5 bases). CDR1 is MNHEY, CDR2 SVGAGI, per germline. V lost 3 bases and J lost 2, with 11 bases in between. CDR3 length: 14 residues. The CDR3 sequence is CASSYSRATYEQYF. The CDR3 region has the DNA TGTGCCAGCAGTTATTCGCGGGCAACCTACGAGCAGTACTTC.

The CDR3 reads CASSLGRGAIYEQYF. CDR3 nucleotide sequence: TGTGCCAGCAGCTTAGGCCGGGGGGCGATTTACGAGCAGTACTTC. The chain joins TRBV7-2 to TRBJ2-7; tentative D call: TRBD2 (7 bases). CDR1 is SGHTA and CDR2 is FQGNSA in the germline V gene. This CDR3 contains 15 residues. Deletions cut 1 base from V and 4 bases from J, with 14 bases between.

The chain carries TRBV18 and TRBJ1-4; 8 bases map to TRBD1. This CDR3 is 17 amino acids long. V was pared by 2 bases and J by 6 bases, with 11 bases of the junction left unmatched. Germline CDR1 and CDR2: KGHSH and LQKENI. As DNA, the CDR3 is TGTGCCAGCTCACCATACGTGCAGGGGGCTGGCGATGAAAAACTGTTTTTT. It yields the protein CASSPYVQGAGDEKLFF.

This clone has just a few counts. The chain links TRBV25-1 to TRBJ2-5; 10 bases map to TRBD1. The CDR3 runs 16 residues. The ends lost 5 bases at V and 5 bases at J; junction bases unmatched: 11. CDR1 MGHDK and CDR2 SYGVNS come from the germline V gene. CDR3 residues: CASSTPWTGGGETQYF. CDR3 coding DNA: TGTGCCAGCAGTACCCCTTGGACAGGGGGTGGGGAGACCCAGTACTTC.

The CDR3 nucleotides read TGTGCCAGCAGCTTAATTCTGGGACAGGGTGCAGTTATAAACGAGCAGTACTTC. Amino acid sequence: CASSLILGQGAVINEQYF. The gene calls are TRBV11-2 and TRBJ2-7; 9 positions agree with TRBD1. Germline lookup yields CDR1 SGHAT and CDR2 FQNNGV. The CDR3 totals 18 residues. The V segment lost 2 bases and the J segment 5 bases; nucleotides outside the gene matches: 16.

The chain carries TRBV7-3 and TRBJ2-5; perhaps TRBD2 as D (6 bases). Germline V CDR1 and CDR2: SGHTA, FQGTGA. This CDR3 has 15 amino acids. Trimming left V 1 base short and J 5 bases short, with 14 bases between. CDR3 in DNA: TGTGCCAGCAGCTTAATGCGGGGTGCGTTGGAGACCCAGTACTTC. This sequence encodes CASSLMRGALETQYF.

The CDR3 bases are TGTGCCAGCAGCGCCCACCGGGACTCCGAGACCCAGTACTTC. It codes for CASSAHRDSETQYF. The chain is built from TRBV7-2 and TRBJ2-5; maybe TRBD2 (6 bases). The length of the CDR3 is 14 residues. Germline CDR1 is SGHTA and CDR2 is FQGNSA. V lost 5 bases, J lost 5 bases, and 15 bases lay in between.

The chain has TRBV7-3 and TRBJ2-3, with D possibly matching TRBD1 (6 bases). Per germline, CDR1 SGHTA and CDR2 FQGTGA. V shed 5 bases and J shed 7 bases, with 13 bases lying between them. The CDR3 covers 13 residues. The CDR3 region is CASSANRVNTQYF. CDR3 nucleotide sequence: TGTGCCAGCAGCGCGAACAGGGTTAATACGCAGTATTTT. Full variable domain (rest looked up from reference TRBV7-3 and TRBJ2-3): GAGVSQTPSNKVTEKGKYVELRCDPISGHTALYWYRQSLGQGPEFLIYFQGTGAADDSGLPNDRFFAVRPEGSVSTLKIQRTERGDSAVYLCASSANRVNTQYFGPGTRLTVL.

The rearrangement joins TRBV27 to TRBJ2-3; 11 nucleotides agree with TRBD2. The CDR3 has 17 amino acids. Germline trimming cut 5 bases from V and 5 bases from J; bases unmatched to any gene: 12. Germline V CDR1 and CDR2: MNHEY, SMNVEV (reference sequence). CDR3 sequence (DNA): TGTGCCAGCAGTCGGATCACTAGCGGGGGCTGGCTAGATACGCAGTATTTT. Translated, it gives CASSRITSGGWLDTQYF.

Remarks on this clone: An end of the junction differs from the germline gene, which may be a read error. The chain uses TRBV5-1 and TRBJ1-3; D is perhaps TRBD1 (6 bases). Germline CDR1 reads SGHRS; CDR2 reads YFSETQ. CDR3 length: 16 residues. The CDR3 region is CVSSLWGQETGNTIYF. The CDR3 coding sequence is TGCGTCAGCAGCTTGTGGGGACAAGAGACTGGAAACACCATATATTTT.

This rearrangement joins TRBV19 to TRBJ1-3; no reliable D call. Looked up from germline, CDR1 is LNHDA and CDR2 is SQIVND (reference sequence). Trimming took off 7 bases at V and 0 bases at J, with 10 bases between the two ends. The CDR3 length is 14 residues. This chain's CDR3 is CASTGVSSGNTIYF. CDR3 bases: TGTGCCAGTACCGGGGTTTCCTCTGGAAACACCATATATTTT.

V is TRBV7-3 and J is TRBJ2-1; 9 positions match TRBD1. Trimming removed 6 bases from V and 3 bases from J; junction bases left unmatched: 6. The germline gives CDR1 SGHTA, CDR2 FQGTGA. The CDR3 runs 15 residues. CDR3: CASSSQGANYNEQFF. The CDR3 DNA reads TGTGCCAGCAGTTCACAGGGGGCGAACTACAATGAGCAGTTCTTC.

This rearrangement joins TRBV5-1 to TRBJ2-2, with TRBD1 identical over 7 bases. This CDR3 is 18 amino acids long. The germline CDR1 and CDR2 sequences are SGHRS and YFSETQ. V gave up 3 bases and J gave up 4 bases; unmatched junction bases: 15. CDR3 DNA: TGCGCCAGCAGCTCCAGAAACAGGGGATCGAGGAGCACCGGGGAGCTGTTTTTT. It is translated as CASSSRNRGSRSTGELFF.

The chain carries TRBV5-4 and TRBJ2-5, with 9 bases aligning to TRBD2. This CDR3 is 13 amino acids long. Germline trimming cut 4 bases from V and 5 bases from J; bases unmatched to any gene: 3. Germline assignment: CDR1 SGHNT and CDR2 YYREEE (reference sequence). This CDR3 reads CASSAGLAETQYF. DNA of the CDR3: TGTGCCAGCAGCGCGGGACTAGCTGAGACCCAGTACTTC.

The V gene is TRBV5-1, the J gene TRBJ1-3; 7 nucleotides align to TRBD1. Per the germline V gene, CDR1 is SGHRS and CDR2 is YFSETQ. The length of the CDR3 is 15 residues. The V segment lost 4 bases and the J segment 4 bases; nucleotides outside the gene matches: 8. The chain's CDR3 is CASSPTGLEGNTIYF. The CDR3 DNA is TGCGCCAGCAGCCCGACAGGGTTGGAAGGAAACACCATATATTTT.

The chain uses TRBV30 and TRBJ2-1; D might be TRBD2 (5 bases). Trimming removed 0 bases at V and 5 bases at J, with 14 bases between. Germline V lookup: CDR1 GTSNPN, CDR2 SVGIG (reference sequence). This CDR3 is 15 amino acids long. This chain's CDR3 is CAWSVTRDTNNEQFF. The CDR3 DNA follows: TGTGCCTGGAGTGTAACTAGAGATACTAACAATGAGCAGTTCTTC.

The chain has TRBV7-2 and TRBJ1-2; 7 nucleotides line up with TRBD1. V dropped 5 bases and J dropped 3; count of bases not matched to a gene: 3. The CDR3 contains 13 residues. CDR1 is SGHTA, CDR2 FQGNSA, per germline. CDR3 loop: CASSAGTDYGYTF. DNA for the CDR3: TGTGCCAGCAGCGCCGGGACAGACTATGGCTACACCTTC.

The chain has TRBV5-1 and TRBJ1-2; D is possibly TRBD1 (6 bases). Germline lookup yields CDR1 SGHRS and CDR2 YFSETQ. With 5 bases removed from V and 4 bases from J, the gap between germline ends came to 18 bases. The CDR3 loop spans 15 amino acids. The CDR3 DNA is TGCGCCAGCAGACCCGGGATGGGGGCCTCCTATGGCTACACCTTC. The encoded protein is CASRPGMGASYGYTF.

This clone was counted a few times. The V call is TRBV7-9, the J call TRBJ2-3; TRBD1 is a possible D gene (7 bases). CDR1 is SEHNR and CDR2 is FQNEAQ in the germline V gene (reference sequence). The CDR3 is 13 amino acids. Trimming removed 10 bases from V and 4 bases from J, with 15 bases in between. For the CDR3, the DNA is TGTGCCACCCAGGGGGGAATAGCAGATACGCAGTATTTT. Amino acid sequence: CATQGGIADTQYF.

Comments on this clone: Distinct nucleotide sequences in the sample also encode this CDR3. V usage is TRBV18 and J usage is TRBJ2-7; 10 bases line up with TRBD2. The CDR3 loop spans 15 amino acids. The V and J ends lost 6 bases and 2 bases, in that order; junction bases with no gene match: 7. Germline loops: CDR1 KGHSH, CDR2 LQKENI. CDR3: CASSRLAGETYEQYF. The CDR3 DNA reads TGTGCCAGCTCTCGCCTAGCGGGAGAAACCTACGAGCAGTACTTC.